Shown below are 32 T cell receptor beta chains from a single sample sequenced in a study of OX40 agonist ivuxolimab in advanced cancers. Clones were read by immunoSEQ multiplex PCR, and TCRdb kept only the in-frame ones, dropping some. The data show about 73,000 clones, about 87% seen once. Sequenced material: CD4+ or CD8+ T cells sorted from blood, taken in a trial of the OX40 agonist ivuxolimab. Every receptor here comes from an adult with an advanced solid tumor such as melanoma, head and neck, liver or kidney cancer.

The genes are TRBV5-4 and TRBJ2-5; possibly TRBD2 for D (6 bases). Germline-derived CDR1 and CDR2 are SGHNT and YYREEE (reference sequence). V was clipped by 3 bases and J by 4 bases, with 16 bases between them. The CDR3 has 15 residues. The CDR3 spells CASSYSVGAGETQYF. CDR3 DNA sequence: TGTGCCAGCAGCTATTCGGTGGGAGCGGGAGAGACCCAGTACTTC.

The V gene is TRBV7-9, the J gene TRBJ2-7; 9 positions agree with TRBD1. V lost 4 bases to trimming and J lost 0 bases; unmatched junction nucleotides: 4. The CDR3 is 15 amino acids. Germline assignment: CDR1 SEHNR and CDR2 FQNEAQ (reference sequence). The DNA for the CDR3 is TGTGCCAGCAGCTCTGGACAGGGGATCTCCTACGAGCAGTACTTC. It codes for CASSSGQGISYEQYF. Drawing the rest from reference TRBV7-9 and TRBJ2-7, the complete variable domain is DTGVSQNPRHKITKRGQNVTFRCDPISEHNRLYWYRQTLGQGPEFLTYFQNEAQLEKSRLLSDRFSAERPKGSFSTLEIQRTEQGDSAMYLCASSSGQGISYEQYFGPGTRLTVT.

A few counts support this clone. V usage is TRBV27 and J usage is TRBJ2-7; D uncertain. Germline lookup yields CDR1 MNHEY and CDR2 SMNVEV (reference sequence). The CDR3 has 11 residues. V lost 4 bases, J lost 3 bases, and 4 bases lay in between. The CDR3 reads CASSYGYEQYF. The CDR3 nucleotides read TGTGCCAGCAGTTATGGCTACGAGCAGTACTTC.

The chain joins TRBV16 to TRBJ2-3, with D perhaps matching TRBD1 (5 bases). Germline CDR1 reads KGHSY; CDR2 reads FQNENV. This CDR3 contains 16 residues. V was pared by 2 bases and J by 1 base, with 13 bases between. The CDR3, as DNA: TGTGCCAGCAGCCAACTGGACACATCAGGCACAGATACGCAGTATTTT. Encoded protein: CASSQLDTSGTDTQYF.

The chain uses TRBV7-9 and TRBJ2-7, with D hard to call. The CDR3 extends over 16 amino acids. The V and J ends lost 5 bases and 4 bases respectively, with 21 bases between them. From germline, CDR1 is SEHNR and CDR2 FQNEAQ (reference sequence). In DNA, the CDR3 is TGTGCCAGCAGCCGTGGGGTTAAGAGCCCAGGATACGAGCAGTACTTC. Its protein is CASSRGVKSPGYEQYF.

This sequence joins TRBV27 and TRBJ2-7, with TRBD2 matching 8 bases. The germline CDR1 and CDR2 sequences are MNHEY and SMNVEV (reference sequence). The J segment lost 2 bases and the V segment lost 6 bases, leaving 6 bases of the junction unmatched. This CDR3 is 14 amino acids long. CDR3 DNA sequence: TGTGCCAGCAGCCCCGGGACTAGTCCCTACGAGCAGTACTTC. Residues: CASSPGTSPYEQYF.

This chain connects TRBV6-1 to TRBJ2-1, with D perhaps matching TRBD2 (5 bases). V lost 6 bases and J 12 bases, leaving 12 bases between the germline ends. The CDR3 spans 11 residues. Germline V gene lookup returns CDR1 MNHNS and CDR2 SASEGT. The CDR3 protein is CASREDLRQFF. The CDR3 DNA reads TGTGCCAGCAGGGAGGACCTTCGGCAGTTCTTC.

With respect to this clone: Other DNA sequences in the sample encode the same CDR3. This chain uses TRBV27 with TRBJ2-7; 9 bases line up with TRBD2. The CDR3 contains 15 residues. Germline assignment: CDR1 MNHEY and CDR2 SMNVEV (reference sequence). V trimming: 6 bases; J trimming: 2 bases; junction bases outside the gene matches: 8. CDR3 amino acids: CASSLRGGGAYEQYF. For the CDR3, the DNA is TGTGCCAGCAGCCTTAGGGGCGGGGGGGCCTACGAGCAGTACTTC.

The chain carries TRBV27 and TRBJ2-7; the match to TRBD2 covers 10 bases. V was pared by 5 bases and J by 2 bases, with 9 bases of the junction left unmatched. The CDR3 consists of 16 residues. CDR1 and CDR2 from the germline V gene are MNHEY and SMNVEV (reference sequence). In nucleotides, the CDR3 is TGTGCCAGCAGTCCCATAGCGGGGGGAGAGACCTACGAGCAGTACTTC. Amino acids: CASSPIAGGETYEQYF.

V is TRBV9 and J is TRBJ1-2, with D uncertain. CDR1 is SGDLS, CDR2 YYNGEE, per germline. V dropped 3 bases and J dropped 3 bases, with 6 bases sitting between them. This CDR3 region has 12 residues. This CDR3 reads CASSAGHYGYTF. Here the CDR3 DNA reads TGTGCCAGCAGCGCCGGGCACTATGGCTACACCTTC.

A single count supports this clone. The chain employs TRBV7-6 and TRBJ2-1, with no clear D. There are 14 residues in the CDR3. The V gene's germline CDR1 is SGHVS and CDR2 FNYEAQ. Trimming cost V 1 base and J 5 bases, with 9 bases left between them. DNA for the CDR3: TGTGCCAGCAGCTTAGGGCAGAACAACAATGAGCAGTTCTTC. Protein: CASSLGQNNNEQFF.

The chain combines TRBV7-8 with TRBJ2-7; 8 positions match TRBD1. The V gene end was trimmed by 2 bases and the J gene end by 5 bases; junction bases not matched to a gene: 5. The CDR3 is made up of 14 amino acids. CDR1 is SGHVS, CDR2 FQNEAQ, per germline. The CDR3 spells CASSLWTGTNEQYF. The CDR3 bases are TGTGCCAGCAGCTTATGGACAGGGACAAACGAGCAGTACTTC.

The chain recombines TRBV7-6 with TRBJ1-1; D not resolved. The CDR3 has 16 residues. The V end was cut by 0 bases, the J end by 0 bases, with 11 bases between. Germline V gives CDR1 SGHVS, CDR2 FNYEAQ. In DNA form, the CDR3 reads TGTGCCAGCAGCTTAGCGGGCCAGACGCTGAACACTGAAGCTTTCTTT. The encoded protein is CASSLAGQTLNTEAFF.

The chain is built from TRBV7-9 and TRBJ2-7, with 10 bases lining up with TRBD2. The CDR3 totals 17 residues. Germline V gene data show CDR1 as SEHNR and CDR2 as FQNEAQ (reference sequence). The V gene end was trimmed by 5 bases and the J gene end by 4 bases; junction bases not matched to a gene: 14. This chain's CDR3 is CASSPITSGRARYEQYF. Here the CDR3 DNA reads TGTGCCAGCAGCCCCATCACCAGCGGGAGGGCCCGATACGAGCAGTACTTC. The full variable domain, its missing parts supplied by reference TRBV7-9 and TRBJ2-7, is DTGVSQNPRHKITKRGQNVTFRCDPISEHNRLYWYRQTLGQGPEFLTYFQNEAQLEKSRLLSDRFSAERPKGSFSTLEIQRTEQGDSAMYLCASSPITSGRARYEQYFGPGTRLTVT.

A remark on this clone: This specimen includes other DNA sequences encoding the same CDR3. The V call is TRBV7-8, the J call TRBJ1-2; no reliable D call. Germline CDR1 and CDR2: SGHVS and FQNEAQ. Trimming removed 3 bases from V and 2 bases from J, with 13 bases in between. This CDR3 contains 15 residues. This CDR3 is CASSFRAGYNYGYTF. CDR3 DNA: TGTGCCAGCAGCTTTCGGGCAGGATACAACTATGGCTACACCTTC.

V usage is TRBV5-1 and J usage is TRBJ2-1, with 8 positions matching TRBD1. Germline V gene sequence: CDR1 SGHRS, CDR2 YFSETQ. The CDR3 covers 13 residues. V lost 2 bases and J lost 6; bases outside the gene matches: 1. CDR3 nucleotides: TGCGCCAGCAGCTTCGACAGGGGCAATGAGCAGTTCTTC. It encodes CASSFDRGNEQFF.

CDR3 amino acids: CASSSGGWNQPQHF. In DNA, the CDR3 is TGTGCCAGCAGTTCAGGGGGCTGGAATCAGCCCCAGCATTTT. The chain is built from TRBV27 and TRBJ1-5; 8 nucleotides align to TRBD1. The CDR3 consists of 14 residues. The V segment lost 4 bases and the J segment 4 bases; nucleotides outside the gene matches: 3. Per germline, CDR1 MNHEY and CDR2 SMNVEV (reference sequence).

The chain's CDR3 is CASSPRGAGSYEQYF. CDR3 bases: TGTGCCAGTAGTCCGCGGGGGGCGGGATCCTACGAGCAGTACTTC. The V gene is TRBV19, the J gene TRBJ2-7; 8 bases fit TRBD2. The germline V gene encodes CDR1 LNHDA and CDR2 SQIVND (reference sequence). Trimming at V came to 5 bases and at J to 1 base, leaving 7 bases not matched to a gene. This CDR3 is built from 15 residues.

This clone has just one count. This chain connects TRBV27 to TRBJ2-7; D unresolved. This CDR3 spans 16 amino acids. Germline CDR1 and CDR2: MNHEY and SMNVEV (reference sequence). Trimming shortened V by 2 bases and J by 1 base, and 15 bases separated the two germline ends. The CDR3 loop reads CASSLRPDRISYEQYF. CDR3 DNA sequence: TGTGCCAGCAGTTTACGACCGGACCGTATTTCCTACGAGCAGTACTTC.

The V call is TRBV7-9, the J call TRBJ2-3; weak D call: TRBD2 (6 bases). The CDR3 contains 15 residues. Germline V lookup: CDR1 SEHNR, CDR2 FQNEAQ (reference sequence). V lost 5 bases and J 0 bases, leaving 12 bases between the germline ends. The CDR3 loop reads CASSPSGTSTDTQYF. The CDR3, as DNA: TGTGCCAGCAGCCCCTCGGGGACTAGCACAGATACGCAGTATTTT.

The CDR3 loop is CASSSTANEQFF. The CDR3 DNA follows: TGTGCCAGCAGCTCGACAGCCAATGAGCAGTTCTTC. The V call is TRBV13, the J call TRBJ2-1, with D perhaps matching TRBD1 (5 bases). The germline V and J ends were trimmed by 4 bases and 6 bases, with 7 bases remaining between them. The CDR3 runs to 12 residues. Germline loops: CDR1 PRHDT, CDR2 FYEKMQ (reference sequence).

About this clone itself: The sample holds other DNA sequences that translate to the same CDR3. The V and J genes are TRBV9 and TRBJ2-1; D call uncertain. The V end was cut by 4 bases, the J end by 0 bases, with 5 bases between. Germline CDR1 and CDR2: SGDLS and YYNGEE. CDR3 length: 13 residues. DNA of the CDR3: TGTGCCAGCAGCACGAGCTCCTACAATGAGCAGTTCTTC. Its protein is CASSTSSYNEQFF. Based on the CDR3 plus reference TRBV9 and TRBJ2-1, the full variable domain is DSGVTQTPKHLITATGQRVTLRCSPRSGDLSVYWYQQSLDQGLQFLIQYYNGEERAKGNILERFSAQQFPDLHSELNLSSLELGDSALYFCASSTSSYNEQFFGPGTRLTVL.

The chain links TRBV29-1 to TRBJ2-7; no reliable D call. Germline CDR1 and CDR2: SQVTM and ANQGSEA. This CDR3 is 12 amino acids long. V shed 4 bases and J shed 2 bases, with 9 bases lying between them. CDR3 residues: CSVASGAYEQYF. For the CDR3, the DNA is TGCAGCGTTGCTTCCGGCGCCTACGAGCAGTACTTC.

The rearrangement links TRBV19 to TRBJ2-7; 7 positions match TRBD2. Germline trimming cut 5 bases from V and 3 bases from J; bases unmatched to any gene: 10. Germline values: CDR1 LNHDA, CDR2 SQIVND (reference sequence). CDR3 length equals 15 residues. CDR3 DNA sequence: TGTGCCAGTAGTTGGTGGGGCCCGGGGGGCTACGAGCAGTACTTC. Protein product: CASSWWGPGGYEQYF.

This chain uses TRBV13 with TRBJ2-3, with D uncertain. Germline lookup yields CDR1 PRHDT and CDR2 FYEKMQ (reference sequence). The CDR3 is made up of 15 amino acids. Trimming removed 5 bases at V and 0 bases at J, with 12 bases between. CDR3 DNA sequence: TGTGCCAGCAGCCTCGCCGACTCCAGCACAGATACGCAGTATTTT. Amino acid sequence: CASSLADSSTDTQYF.

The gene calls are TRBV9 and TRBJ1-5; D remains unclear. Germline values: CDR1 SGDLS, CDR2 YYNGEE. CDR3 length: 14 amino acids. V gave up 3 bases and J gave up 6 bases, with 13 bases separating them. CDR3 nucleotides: TGTGCCAGCAGCGGACCTTTGGAGGGTCAGCCCCAGCATTTT. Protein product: CASSGPLEGQPQHF.

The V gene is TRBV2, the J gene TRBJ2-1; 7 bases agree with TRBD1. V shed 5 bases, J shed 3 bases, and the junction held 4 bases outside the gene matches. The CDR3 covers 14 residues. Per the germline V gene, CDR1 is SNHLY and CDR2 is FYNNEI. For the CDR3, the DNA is TGTGCCAGCAGTACAGGGGTGGGCTACAATGAGCAGTTCTTC. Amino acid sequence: CASSTGVGYNEQFF.

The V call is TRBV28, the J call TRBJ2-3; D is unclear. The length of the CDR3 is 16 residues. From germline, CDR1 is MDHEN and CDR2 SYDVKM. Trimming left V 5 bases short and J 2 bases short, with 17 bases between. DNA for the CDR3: TGTGCCAGCAGTCTAAGACGGGCGGATCCCACAGATACGCAGTATTTT. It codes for CASSLRRADPTDTQYF.

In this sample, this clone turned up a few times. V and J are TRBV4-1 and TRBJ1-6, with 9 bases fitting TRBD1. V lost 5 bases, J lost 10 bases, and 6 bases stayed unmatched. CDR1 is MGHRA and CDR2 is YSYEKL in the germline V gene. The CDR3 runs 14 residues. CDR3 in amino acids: CASSARDRDSPLHF. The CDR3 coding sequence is TGCGCCAGCAGCGCCCGGGACAGGGACTCACCCCTCCACTTT.

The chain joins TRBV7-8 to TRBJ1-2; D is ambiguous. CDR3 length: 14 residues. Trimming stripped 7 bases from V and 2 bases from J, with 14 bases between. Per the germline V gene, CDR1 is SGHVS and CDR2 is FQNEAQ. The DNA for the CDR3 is TGTGCCAGCACCAATCCGGGCAGCAACTATGGCTACACCTTC. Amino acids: CASTNPGSNYGYTF.

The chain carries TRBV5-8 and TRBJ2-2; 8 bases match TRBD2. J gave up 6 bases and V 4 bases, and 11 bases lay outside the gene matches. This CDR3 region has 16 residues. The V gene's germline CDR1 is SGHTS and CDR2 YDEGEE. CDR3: CASSTVAGSYAGELFF. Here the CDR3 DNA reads TGTGCCAGCAGCACAGTAGCGGGGAGCTACGCCGGGGAGCTGTTTTTT. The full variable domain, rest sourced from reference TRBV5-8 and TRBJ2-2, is EAGVTQSPTHLIKTRGQQATLRCSPISGHTSVYWYQQALGLGLQFLLWYDEGEERNRGNFPPRFSGRQFPNYSSELNVNALELEDSALYLCASSTVAGSYAGELFFGEGSRLTVL.

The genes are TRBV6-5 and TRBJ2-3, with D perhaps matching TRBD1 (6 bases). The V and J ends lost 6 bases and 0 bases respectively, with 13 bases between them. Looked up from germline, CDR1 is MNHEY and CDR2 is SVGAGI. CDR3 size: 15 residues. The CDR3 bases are TGTGCCAGCAGCGCTGGACAGTATAGCACAGATACGCAGTATTTT. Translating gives CASSAGQYSTDTQYF.